The 10 T cell receptor beta chains reported below all come from one sample, sequenced in a study of T cells in Graves' hyperthyroidism and ophthalmopathy. RNA transcripts gave rise to amplified TCR beta CDR3 regions. The primer set for the first-round RT-PCR of the TCR CDR3 was HTBI. TCRdb re-derived calls from the multiplex PCR reads in MiXCR, one entry per CDR3 protein. Altogether some 550,000 distinct CDR3 sequences are present, around 21% being singletons, with the ten largest covering about 26%. Sequencing was carried out using blood. The receptors derive from a man in his late teens or twenties with Graves' hyperthyroidism.

This clonotype was counted at least ten times. The chain has TRBV12-3 or TRBV12-4 and TRBJ2-5, with D unresolved. The V gene lost 3 bases and the J gene lost 1 base, with 6 bases spanning the gap. The CDR3 extends over 13 amino acids. In DNA form, the CDR3 reads TGTGCCAGCAGTTTCTGGTCCCAAGAGACCCAGTACTTC. It codes for CASSFWSQETQYF.

As to this clonotype: The junction and the germline gene differ at one end; a read error may be behind it. V is TRBV6-1 and J is TRBJ2-5, with 10 positions matching TRBD1. The V gene's germline CDR1 is MNHNS and CDR2 SASEGT. The CDR3 covers 14 residues. The CDR3 sequence: CAGGQGWYQDTQYF. CDR3 nucleotide sequence: TGTGCCGGGGGACAGGGGTGGTACCAAGATACCCAGTACTTC.

This clonotype was counted at least ten times. The J gene is TRBJ1-1, the V gene TRBV20-1, with D tentatively TRBD1 (5 bases). V was cut by 5 bases and J by 5 bases, with 18 bases left in between. The CDR3 totals 14 residues. Germline V CDR1 and CDR2: DFQATT, SNEGSKA (reference sequence). The CDR3 is CSADRDPLLTEAFF. Here the CDR3 DNA reads TGCAGTGCTGACCGGGACCCCCTCTTAACTGAAGCTTTCTTT.

This clonotype was seen at least ten times. The chain couples TRBV28 to TRBJ1-2, with a possible D match to TRBD1 (6 bases). Deletions cut 6 bases from V and 10 bases from J, with 18 bases between. Germline V gene data show CDR1 as MDHEN and CDR2 as SYDVKM. The CDR3 sequence is 13 residues long. The CDR3 DNA follows: TGTGCCAGCAGCTTAGCCAGGGACACCCTCTACACCTTC. This codes for CASSLARDTLYTF.

This clonotype turned up a few times. This chain links TRBV28 with TRBJ2-5; perhaps D is TRBD1 or TRBD2 (5 bases each). Germline V gives CDR1 MDHEN, CDR2 SYDVKM. V was clipped by 7 bases and J by 1 base, with 10 bases between them. CDR3 length: 13 amino acids. CDR3 nucleotide sequence: TGTGCCAGCACCGAGGGGCTCCAAGAGACCCAGTACTTC. Translating gives CASTEGLQETQYF. Full variable domain (remainder filled in from reference TRBV28 and TRBJ2-5): DVKVTQSSRYLVKRTGEKVFLECVQDMDHENMFWYRQDPGLGLRLIYFSYDVKMKEKGDIPEGYSVSREKKERFSLILESASTNQTSMYLCASTEGLQETQYFGPGTRLLVL.

This clonotype was seen ten or more times. The chain links TRBV2 to TRBJ2-5; D is unresolved. Trimming cost V 6 bases and J 5 bases, with 4 bases left between them. Germline values: CDR1 SNHLY, CDR2 FYNNEI. This CDR3 contains 10 residues. The CDR3 reads CASRVETQYF. The CDR3 DNA reads TGTGCCAGCAGGGTGGAGACCCAGTACTTC. Looking up the rest from reference TRBV2 and TRBJ2-5 gives the full variable domain: EPEVTQTPSHQVTQMGQEVILRCVPISNHLYFYWYRQILGQKVEFLVSFYNNEISEKSEIFDDQFSVERPDGSNFTLKIRSTKLEDSAMYFCASRVETQYFGPGTRLLVL.

In its sample, this clonotype was seen many times. This chain joins TRBV5-5 and TRBJ1-5; TRBD1 agrees at 8 bases. Unmatched junction bases numbered 7, after V lost 1 base and J lost 7 bases. Germline loops: CDR1 SGHKS, CDR2 YYEKEE (reference sequence). This CDR3 has 15 amino acids. The CDR3: CASSLQNDRGQPQHF. DNA for the CDR3: TGTGCCAGCAGCTTGCAAAACGACAGGGGCCAGCCCCAGCATTTT.

The V call is TRBV28, the J call TRBJ1-1; the D is unclear. CDR3 length: 19 amino acids. Looked up from germline, CDR1 is MDHEN and CDR2 is SYDVKM. V dropped 1 base and J dropped 1 base, with 22 bases sitting between them. CDR3 DNA sequence: TGTGCCAGCAGTTTATTTCGACGGCATATAGGATTAGGGAACACTGAAGCTTTCTTT. Translated, it gives CASSLFRRHIGLGNTEAFF.

In this sample, this clonotype turned up once. The chain couples TRBV20-1 to TRBJ1-1; unclear D gene. CDR1 is DFQATT and CDR2 is SNEGSKA in the germline V gene (reference sequence). V was shortened by 4 bases and J by 0 bases, with 12 bases between the two germline ends. The CDR3 has 14 amino acids. The chain's CDR3 is CSAKAGNMNTEAFF. The CDR3 DNA is TGCAGTGCTAAGGCCGGAAACATGAACACTGAAGCTTTCTTT.

Ten or more counts support this clonotype. V gene TRBV2 combines with J gene TRBJ2-7; a possible D gene is TRBD1 (6 bases). V lost 8 bases to trimming and J lost 3 bases, with 11 bases between them. Per germline, CDR1 SNHLY and CDR2 FYNNEI. This CDR3 comprises 12 residues. CDR3 amino acids: CASERGSYEQYF. In DNA, the CDR3 is TGTGCCAGCGAAAGGGGGAGCTACGAGCAGTACTTC.